The 2 T cell receptor beta chains reported below all come from one sample, sequenced in a study of OX40 agonist ivuxolimab in advanced cancers. The table came from immunoSEQ multiplex PCR; TCRdb's copy has only in-frame clones and leaves some out. This repertoire shows tens of thousands of clones, about 86% found once; its top ten account for more than 0.9%. The sequencing used CD4+ or CD8+ T cells sorted from blood, collected in a trial of the OX40 agonist ivuxolimab. These receptors were collected from an adult with an advanced solid tumor such as melanoma, head and neck, liver or kidney cancer.

To note about this clone: The junction departs from the called germline gene at one end, perhaps through a read error. This rearrangement joins TRBV6-5 to TRBJ2-3; D call uncertain. CDR3 length: 13 residues. Germline values: CDR1 MNHEY, CDR2 SVGAGI. The CDR3 DNA reads as TGTGCCAGCAGACACCCGGGCACAAATACGCAGTATTTT. This translates into CASRHPGTNTQYF.

This chain uses TRBV18 with TRBJ1-4; D gene ambiguous. V was clipped by 3 bases and J by 0 bases, with 14 bases between them. CDR3 length: 17 amino acids. Looked up from germline, CDR1 is KGHSH and CDR2 is LQKENI. In DNA form, the CDR3 reads TGTGCCAGCTCACCTCAGCTCCAAACTGCAACTAATGAAAAACTGTTTTTT. It specifies CASSPQLQTATNEKLFF.